This T cell receptor (beta chain) originates from a study of CD8+CD57+ T cells in acquired aplastic anemia (dated by TCRdb to 2017 to 2018). Some background on the complete study: Extracted DNA from sorted CD4+ and CD8+ cells averaged around 3.3 ug, ranging from about 0.18 to 27.4 ug. A CD8+CD57+ expansion meant a frequency higher than the mean frequency seen in healthy subjects.

TCR beta VDJ combination and CDR3 sequence profiling used genomic DNA as the template. TCR repertoire sequencing was run on an Illumina HiSeq 2000. The source study handled its data this way. TRBV/TRBJ rearrangement plots, CDR3 size and DJ length profiles, and Simpson's diversity index were used to assess repertoires. The most abundant DNA sequence in the deep sequencing data was taken as the immunodominant clone. CDR3 amino acid sequences were screened for sharing across subjects and compared with published repertoires and the VDJdb database. Using fastp trimming at Q25 and MiXCR clonotype assembly, TCRdb reanalyzed the public sequencing data and kept in-frame beta chains. Merged by CDR3 protein, the rows form single entries marked with the most common genes and DNA. The V and J calls reflect TCRdb's pipeline rather than the authors' work. The sample table contains some 200,000 distinct CDR3 sequences; only one count was recorded for 55% to 65% of them. Of the sample, roughly three fifths is held by the ten largest clones.

Expansion of CD8+CD57+ cells had been shown by flow cytometry in the patients chosen for sequencing. Every patient had severe acquired aplastic anemia, diagnosed using the International Study of Aplastic Anemia and Agranulocytosis and Camitta criteria. No therapy had been received by the patients at the time of blood sampling. TCR repertoires of sorted CD4+ and CD8+ blood T cells from severe aplastic anemia patients and healthy subjects were deep-sequenced in the study. Patients were enrolled in the USA under clinicaltrials.gov protocols 00001620, 01623167, 00001397, 00071045, 00081523 and 00961064. Ficoll-Paque density gradient centrifugation was used to isolate peripheral blood mononuclear cells. Before DNA extraction, CD4+ and CD8+ T cells were sorted by FACS or by magnetic beads. In regard to this clonotype: Its antigen is unknown. No base qualities exist here, and no much larger clone lies one base off it.

General study outcomes and caveats: No significant difference in CD8+ Simpson's diversity was found between patients and healthy controls (P=0.060). Roughly 29 CD8+ CDR3 sequences were found to be shared between patients and controls, but these sequences appeared to be highly expressed in patients and within the immunodominant clones of the patients.

The sequence derives from a human donor with aplastic anemia. Input material: sorted CD4+, CD8+, or CD8+CD57+ T cells (not recorded which) from PBMCs.

The sequence in DNA is TGTGCCAGCAGCCCCAGGGCAGGGTCAAACTATGGCTACACCTTC. This gives the protein CASSPRAGSNYGYTF. The chain joins TRBV9 to TRBJ1-2; matching of 5 bases hints at TRBD1 as the D gene. The CDR3 holds 15 amino acids from the cysteine to the phenylalanine. CDR3 DNA is the only sequence kept; it has 45 bases, read in frame from the first base. CDR1 SGDLS and CDR2 YYNGEE were looked up in the germline V gene. The trim is 4 bases for V and 2 bases for J, with a gap of 15 bases between the germline ends.